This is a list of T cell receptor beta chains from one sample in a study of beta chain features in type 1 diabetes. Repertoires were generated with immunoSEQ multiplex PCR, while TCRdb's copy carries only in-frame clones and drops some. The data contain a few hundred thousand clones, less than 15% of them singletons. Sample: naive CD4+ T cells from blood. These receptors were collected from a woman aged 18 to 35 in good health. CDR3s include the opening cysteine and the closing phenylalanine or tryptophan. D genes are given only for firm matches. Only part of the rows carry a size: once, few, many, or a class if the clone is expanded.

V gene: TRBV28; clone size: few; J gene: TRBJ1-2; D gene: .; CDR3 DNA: TGTGCCAGTTATTACTATGGCTACACCTTC; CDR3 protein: CASYYYGYTF
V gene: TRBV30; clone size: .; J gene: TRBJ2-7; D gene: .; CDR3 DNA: TGTGCCTGGAACGGGGCCTACGAGCAGTACTTC; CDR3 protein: CAWNGAYEQYF
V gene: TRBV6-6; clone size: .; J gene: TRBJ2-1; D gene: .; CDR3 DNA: TGTGCCAGCAGTTACTCGAGGGGGTCAGGCAATGAGCAGTTCTTC; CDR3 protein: CASSYSRGSGNEQFF
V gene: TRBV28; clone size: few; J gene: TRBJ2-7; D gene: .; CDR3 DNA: TGTGCCAGCAGTTCCCCGGGGAGGGGGGATGCCTACGAGCAGTACTTC; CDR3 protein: CASSSPGRGDAYEQYF
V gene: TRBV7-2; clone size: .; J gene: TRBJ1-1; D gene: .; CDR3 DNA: TGTGCCAGCACCGAACTGGACACTGAAGCTTTCTTT; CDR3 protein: CASTELDTEAFF
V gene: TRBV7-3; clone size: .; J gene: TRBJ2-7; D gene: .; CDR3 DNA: TGTGCCAGCAGCTCTGGAGCGGAGGCCGAGCAGTACTTC; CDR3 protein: CASSSGAEAEQYF
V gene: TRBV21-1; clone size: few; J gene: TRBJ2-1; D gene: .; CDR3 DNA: TGTGCCAGCAGCAAGGAGGATCAGGACTCGAGGAATGAGCAGTTCTTC; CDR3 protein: CASSKEDQDSRNEQFF
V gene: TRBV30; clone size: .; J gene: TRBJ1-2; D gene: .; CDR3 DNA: TGTGCCTGGATTCGTTTCGGGACAAGCTATGGCTACACCTTC; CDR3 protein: CAWIRFGTSYGYTF
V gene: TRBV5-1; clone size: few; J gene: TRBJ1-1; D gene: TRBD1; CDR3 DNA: TGCGCCAGCAGCTTCCCTACCGGGACAGGGCACACTGAAGCTTTCTTT; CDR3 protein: CASSFPTGTGHTEAFF
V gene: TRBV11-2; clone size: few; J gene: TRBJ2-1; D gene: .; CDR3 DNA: TGTGCCAGCAGCTTAGATCAAGGGGCGGTGCAGCAGTTCTTC; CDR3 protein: CASSLDQGAVQQFF
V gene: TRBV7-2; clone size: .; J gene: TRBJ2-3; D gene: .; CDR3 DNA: TGTGCCAGCAGCCCCAGGGGAGGGATCACAGATACGCAGTATTTT; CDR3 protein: CASSPRGGITDTQYF
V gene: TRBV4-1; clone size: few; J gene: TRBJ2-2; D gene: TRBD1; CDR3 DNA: TGCGCCAGCAGCCAAGATAGGGATATGACAGGGGCCGTGAACACCGGGGAGCTGTTTTTT; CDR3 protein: CASSQDRDMTGAVNTGELFF
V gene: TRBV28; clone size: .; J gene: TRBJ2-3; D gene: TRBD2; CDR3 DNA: TGTGCGTTAGCGGGAGGGCCAACAGATACGCAGTATTTT; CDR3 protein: CALAGGPTDTQYF
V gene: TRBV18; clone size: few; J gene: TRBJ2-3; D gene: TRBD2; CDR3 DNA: TGTGCCAGCTCACCCTTAGCGGGACCCACAGATACGCAGTATTTT; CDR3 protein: CASSPLAGPTDTQYF
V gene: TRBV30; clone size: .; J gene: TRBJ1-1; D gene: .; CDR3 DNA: TGTGCCTGGAGGACGGGCTTCGGGACACCAGCTTTCTTT; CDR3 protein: CAWRTGFGTPAFF
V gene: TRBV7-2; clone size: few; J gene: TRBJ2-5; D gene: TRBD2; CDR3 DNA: TGTGCCAGCAGCCCACGGGGCGGGGGAGAGACCCAGTACTTC; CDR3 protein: CASSPRGGGETQYF
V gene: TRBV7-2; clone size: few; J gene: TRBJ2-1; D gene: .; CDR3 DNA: TGTGCCAGCAGCACCGTCGGGGTGCCCTACAATGAGCAGTTCTTC; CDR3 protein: CASSTVGVPYNEQFF
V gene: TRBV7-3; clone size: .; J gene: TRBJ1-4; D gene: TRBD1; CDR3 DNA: TGTGCCAGCAGCGCAGACAGGGGTGAAAAACTGTTTTTT; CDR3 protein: CASSADRGEKLFF
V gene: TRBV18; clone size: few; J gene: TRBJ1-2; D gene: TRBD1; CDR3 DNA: TGTGCCAGCTCACCTCAACAGGGGGCTGACTATGGCTACACCTTC; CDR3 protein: CASSPQQGADYGYTF
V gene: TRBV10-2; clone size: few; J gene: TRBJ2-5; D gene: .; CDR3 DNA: TGCGCCAGCAGTGATGGGGGAGGCCAAGAGACCCAGTACTTC; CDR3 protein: CASSDGGGQETQYF
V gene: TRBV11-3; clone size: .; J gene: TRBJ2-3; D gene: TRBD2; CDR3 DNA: TGTGCCAGCAGCGGCGGGGGACTAGCGGGATTCACAGATACGCAGTATTTT; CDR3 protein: CASSGGGLAGFTDTQYF
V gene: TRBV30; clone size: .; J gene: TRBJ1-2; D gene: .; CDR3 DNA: TGTGCCTGGCGCCGGGACTCTATCTATGGCTACACCTTC; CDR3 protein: CAWRRDSIYGYTF
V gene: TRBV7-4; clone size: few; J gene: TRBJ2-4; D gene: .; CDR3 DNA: TGTGCCAGCAGCTTAGTGGTGACTAACCGGGACAAAAACATTCAGTACTTC; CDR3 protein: CASSLVVTNRDKNIQYF
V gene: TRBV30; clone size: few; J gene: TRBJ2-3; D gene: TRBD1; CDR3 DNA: TGTGCCTGGAGTCGAAGGGGGCGGAGCACAGATACGCAGTATTTT; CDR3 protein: CAWSRRGRSTDTQYF
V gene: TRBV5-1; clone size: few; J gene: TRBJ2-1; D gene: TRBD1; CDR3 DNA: TGCGCCAGCAGCTTGGCCCAGCAGGGGGCGGGTCGCAAGTTCTTC; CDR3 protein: CASSLAQQGAGRKFF
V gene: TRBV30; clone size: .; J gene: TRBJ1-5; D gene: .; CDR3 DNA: TGTGCCTGGAGTTTTGACAGCGACCAGCCCCAGCATTTT; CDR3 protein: CAWSFDSDQPQHF
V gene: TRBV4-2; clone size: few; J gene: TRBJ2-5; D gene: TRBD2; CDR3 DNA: TGTGCCAGCAGCCAAGGGGGTAGCGGGGAGACCCAGTACTTC; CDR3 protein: CASSQGGSGETQYF